This TCR beta chain appears in the sequencing data of a study of shared clonotypes between healthy human individuals. About the research overall: CD4 naive and memory got three plates each, CD8 naive two, CD8 memory one. General study points: The four-donor shared clonotypes exceeded non-shared clonotypes in generation probability, with non-shared ones scoring lower.

Clones were sequenced by immunoSEQ multiplex PCR, and TCRdb holds only the in-frame ones, with some missing. Among a few million clones listed, over 85% were seen once. As concerns this clone: Antigen: not known.

This sequence originates from a man in his late teens or twenties in good health. The sample comprised naive CD4+ T cells sorted from blood. As for subset: CD45RA+ positively selected.

As DNA, the CDR3 is TGTGCCAGCAGCTTCTGGGGGGGTGAGCAGTTCTTC. Translating gives CASSFWGGEQFF. The rearrangement joins TRBV7-2 to TRBJ2-1, with TRBD2 matching over 7 bases. This CDR3 contains 12 residues. V gave up 3 bases and J gave up 9 bases; unmatched junction bases: 2. Germline values: CDR1 SGHTA, CDR2 FQGNSA. The whole variable domain, remainder taken from reference TRBV7-2 and TRBJ2-1, is GAGVSQSPSNKVTEKGKDVELRCDPISGHTALYWYRQSLGQGLEFLIYFQGNSAPDKSGLPSDRFSAERTGGSVSTLTIQRTQQEDSAVYLCASSFWGGEQFFGPGTRLTVL.